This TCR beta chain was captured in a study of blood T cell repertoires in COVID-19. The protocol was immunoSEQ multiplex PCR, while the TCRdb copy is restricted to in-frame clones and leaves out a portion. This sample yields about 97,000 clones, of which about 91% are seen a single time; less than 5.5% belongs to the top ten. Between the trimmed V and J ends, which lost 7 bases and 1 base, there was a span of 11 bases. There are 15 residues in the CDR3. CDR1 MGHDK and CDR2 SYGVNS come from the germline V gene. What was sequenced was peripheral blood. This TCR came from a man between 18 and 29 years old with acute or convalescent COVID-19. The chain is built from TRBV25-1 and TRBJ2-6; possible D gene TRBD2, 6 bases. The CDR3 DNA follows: TGTGCCAGCACCCCCCGGGGGTCTGGGGCCAACGTCCTGACTTTC. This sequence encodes CASTPRGSGANVLTF.